Listed here is a single T cell receptor (beta chain). This sample stems from a study of blood T cell repertoires in COVID-19. Overall study context: T cells, B-cell-depleted T cells, or PBMCs provided the cDNA or gDNA that served as material.

Sequenced by immunoSEQ multiplex PCR; TCRdb stores in-frame clones only, minus some. The repertoire consists of fewer than 400,000 clones, with 75% to 90% occurring once and the leading ten covering 3.5% to 4%. Per germline, CDR1 SQVTM and CDR2 ANQGSEA. Trimming removed 4 bases from V and 6 bases from J; junction bases left unmatched: 3. This CDR3 is 14 amino acids long. The sample was peripheral blood. The receptor was isolated from a woman aged 18-30 years with acute or convalescent COVID-19. V and J are TRBV29-1 and TRBJ2-2; 12 positions agree with TRBD1. CDR3 DNA: TGCAGCGTTGTCGGGACAGGGGGCCCCGGGGAGCTGTTTTTT. Translated: CSVVGTGGPGELFF.